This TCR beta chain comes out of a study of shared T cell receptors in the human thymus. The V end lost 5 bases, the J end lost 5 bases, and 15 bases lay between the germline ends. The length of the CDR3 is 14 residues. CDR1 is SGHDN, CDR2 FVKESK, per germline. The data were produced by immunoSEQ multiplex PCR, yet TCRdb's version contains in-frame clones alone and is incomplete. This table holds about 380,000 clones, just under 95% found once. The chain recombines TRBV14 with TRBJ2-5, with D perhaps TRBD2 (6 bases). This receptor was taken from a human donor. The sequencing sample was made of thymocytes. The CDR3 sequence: CASSFAWGRETQYF. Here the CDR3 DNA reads TGTGCCAGCAGCTTTGCCTGGGGGAGGGAGACCCAGTACTTC.